Listed here is a single T cell receptor (beta chain). Its cognate antigen is unknown. These data come from a study of cytomegalovirus exposure and HLA in healthy donors. CDR3 length: 13 amino acids. Trimming removed 6 bases at V and 1 base at J, with 9 bases between. Germline V gives CDR1 MNHNS, CDR2 SASEGT. Assay used: immunoSEQ multiplex PCR; TCRdb lists only in-frame clones, some missing. The data contain some 170,000 clones, roughly nine tenths of them singletons. Study-level findings and limits: Cytomegalovirus-associated status was assigned to about 170 TCR beta chains.

The source material was PBMCs. The chain links TRBV6-1 to TRBJ1-2, with D tentatively TRBD1 (6 bases). This sequence originates from a man between 18 and 29 years old in good health and CMV-seropositive. This CDR3 is CASSHRDNYGYTF. DNA for the CDR3: TGTGCCAGCAGCCACAGGGATAACTATGGCTACACCTTC.